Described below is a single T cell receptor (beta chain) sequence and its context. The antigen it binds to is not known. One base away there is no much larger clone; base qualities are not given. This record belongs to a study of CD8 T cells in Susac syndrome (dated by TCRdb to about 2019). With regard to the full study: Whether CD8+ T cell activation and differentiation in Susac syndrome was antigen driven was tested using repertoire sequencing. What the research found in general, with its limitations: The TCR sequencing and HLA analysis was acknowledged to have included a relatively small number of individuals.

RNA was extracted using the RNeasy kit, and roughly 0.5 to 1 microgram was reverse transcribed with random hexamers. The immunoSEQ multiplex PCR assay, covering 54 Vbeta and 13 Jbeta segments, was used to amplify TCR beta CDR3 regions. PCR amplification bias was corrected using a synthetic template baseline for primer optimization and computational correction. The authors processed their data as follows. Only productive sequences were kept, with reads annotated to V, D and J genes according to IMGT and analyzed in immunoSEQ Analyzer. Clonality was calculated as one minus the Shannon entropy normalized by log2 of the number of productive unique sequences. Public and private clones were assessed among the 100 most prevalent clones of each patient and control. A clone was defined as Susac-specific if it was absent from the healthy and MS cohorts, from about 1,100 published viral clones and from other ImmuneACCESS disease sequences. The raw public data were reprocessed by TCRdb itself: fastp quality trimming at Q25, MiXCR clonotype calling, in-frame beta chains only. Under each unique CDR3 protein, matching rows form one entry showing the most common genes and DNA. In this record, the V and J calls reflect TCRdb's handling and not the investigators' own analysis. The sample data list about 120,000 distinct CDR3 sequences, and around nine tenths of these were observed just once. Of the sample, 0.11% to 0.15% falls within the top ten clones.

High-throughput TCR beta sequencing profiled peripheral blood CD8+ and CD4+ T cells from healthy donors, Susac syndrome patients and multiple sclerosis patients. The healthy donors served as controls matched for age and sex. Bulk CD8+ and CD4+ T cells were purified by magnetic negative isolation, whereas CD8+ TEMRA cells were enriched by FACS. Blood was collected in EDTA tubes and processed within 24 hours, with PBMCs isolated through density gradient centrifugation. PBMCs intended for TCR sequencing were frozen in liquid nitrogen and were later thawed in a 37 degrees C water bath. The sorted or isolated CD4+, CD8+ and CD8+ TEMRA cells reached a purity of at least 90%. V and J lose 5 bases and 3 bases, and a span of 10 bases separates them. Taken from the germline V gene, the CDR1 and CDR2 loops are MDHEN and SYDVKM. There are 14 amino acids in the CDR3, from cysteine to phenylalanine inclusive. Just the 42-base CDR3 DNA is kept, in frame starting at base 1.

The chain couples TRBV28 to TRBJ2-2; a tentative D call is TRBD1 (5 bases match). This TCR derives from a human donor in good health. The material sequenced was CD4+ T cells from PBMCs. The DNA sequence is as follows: TGTGCCAGCAGTACCCAGGGTGACACCGGGGAGCTGTTTTTT. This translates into CASSTQGDTGELFF.